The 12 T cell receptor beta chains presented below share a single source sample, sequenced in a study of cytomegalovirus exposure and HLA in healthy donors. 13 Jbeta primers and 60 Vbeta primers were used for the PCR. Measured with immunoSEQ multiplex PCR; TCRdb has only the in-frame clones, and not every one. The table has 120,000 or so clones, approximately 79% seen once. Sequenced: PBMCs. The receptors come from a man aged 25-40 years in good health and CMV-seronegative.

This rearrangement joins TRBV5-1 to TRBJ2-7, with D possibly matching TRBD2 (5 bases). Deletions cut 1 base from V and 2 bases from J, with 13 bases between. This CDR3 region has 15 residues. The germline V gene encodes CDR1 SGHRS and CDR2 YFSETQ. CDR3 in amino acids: CASSLSLASAYEQYF. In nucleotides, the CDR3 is TGCGCCAGCAGCTTGAGTCTAGCTAGTGCCTACGAGCAGTACTTC.

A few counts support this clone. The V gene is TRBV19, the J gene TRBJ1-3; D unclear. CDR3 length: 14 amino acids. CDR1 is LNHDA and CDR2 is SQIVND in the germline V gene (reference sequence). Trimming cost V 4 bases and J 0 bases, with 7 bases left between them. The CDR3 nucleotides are TGTGCCAGTAGTACGCTACGCTCTGGAAACACCATATATTTT. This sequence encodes CASSTLRSGNTIYF.

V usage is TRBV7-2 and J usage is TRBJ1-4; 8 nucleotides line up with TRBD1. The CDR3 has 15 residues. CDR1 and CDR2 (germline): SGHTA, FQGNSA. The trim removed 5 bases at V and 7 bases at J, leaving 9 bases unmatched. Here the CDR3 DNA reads TGTGCCAGCAGCCGAACCGGACAGGGTGGTGAAAAACTGTTTTTT. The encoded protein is CASSRTGQGGEKLFF.

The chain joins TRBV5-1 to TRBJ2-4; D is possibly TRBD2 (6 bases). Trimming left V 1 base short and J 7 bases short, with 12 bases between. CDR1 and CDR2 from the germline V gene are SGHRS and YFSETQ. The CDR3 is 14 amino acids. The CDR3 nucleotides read TGCGCCAGCAGCTTGACTCGCGGGGAGAACATTCAGTACTTC. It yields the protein CASSLTRGENIQYF.

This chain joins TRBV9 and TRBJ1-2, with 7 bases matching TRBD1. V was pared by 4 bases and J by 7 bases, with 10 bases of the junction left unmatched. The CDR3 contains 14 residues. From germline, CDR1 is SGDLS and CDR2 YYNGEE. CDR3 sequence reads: CASSTTTGITGYTF. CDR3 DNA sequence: TGTGCCAGCAGCACTACGACAGGGATTACTGGCTACACCTTC.

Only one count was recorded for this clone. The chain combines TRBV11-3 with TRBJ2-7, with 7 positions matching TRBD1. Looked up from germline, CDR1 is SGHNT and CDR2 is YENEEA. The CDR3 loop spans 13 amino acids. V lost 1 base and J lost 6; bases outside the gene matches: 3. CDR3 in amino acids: CASSLGAGGEQYF. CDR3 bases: TGTGCCAGCAGCTTAGGGGCAGGGGGCGAGCAGTACTTC.

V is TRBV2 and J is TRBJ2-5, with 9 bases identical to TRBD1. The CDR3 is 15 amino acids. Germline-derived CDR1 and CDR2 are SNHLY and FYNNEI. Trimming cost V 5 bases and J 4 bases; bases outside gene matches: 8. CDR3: CASSLGQGSGETQYF. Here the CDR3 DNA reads TGTGCCAGCAGTTTAGGACAGGGGAGCGGAGAGACCCAGTACTTC.

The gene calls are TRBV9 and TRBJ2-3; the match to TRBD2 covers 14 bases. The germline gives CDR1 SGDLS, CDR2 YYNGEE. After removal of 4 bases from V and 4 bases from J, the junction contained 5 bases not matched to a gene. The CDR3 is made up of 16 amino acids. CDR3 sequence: CASSPLGLAGADTQYF. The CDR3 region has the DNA TGTGCCAGCAGCCCTTTGGGACTAGCGGGGGCAGATACGCAGTATTTT.

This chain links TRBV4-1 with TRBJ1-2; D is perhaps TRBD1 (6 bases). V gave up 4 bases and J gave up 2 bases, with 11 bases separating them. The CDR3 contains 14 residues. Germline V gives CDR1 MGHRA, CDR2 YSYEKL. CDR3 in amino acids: CASSPNTGNYGYTF. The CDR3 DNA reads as TGCGCCAGCAGCCCCAACACAGGGAACTATGGCTACACCTTC.

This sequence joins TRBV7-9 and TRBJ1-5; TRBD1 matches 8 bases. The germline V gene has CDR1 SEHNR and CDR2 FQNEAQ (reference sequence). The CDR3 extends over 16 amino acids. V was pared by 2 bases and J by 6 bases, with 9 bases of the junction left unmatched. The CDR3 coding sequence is TGTGCCAGCAGCTTATTCTCAGGGGGCGAAGGTCAGCCCCAGCATTTT. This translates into CASSLFSGGEGQPQHF.

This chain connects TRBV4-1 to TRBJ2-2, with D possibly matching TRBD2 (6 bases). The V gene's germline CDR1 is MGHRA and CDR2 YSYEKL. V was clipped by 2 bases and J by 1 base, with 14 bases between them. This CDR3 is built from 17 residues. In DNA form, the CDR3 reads TGCGCCAGCAGCCAATTCGAACGGGGAGGGAACACCGGGGAGCTGTTTTTT. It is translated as CASSQFERGGNTGELFF.

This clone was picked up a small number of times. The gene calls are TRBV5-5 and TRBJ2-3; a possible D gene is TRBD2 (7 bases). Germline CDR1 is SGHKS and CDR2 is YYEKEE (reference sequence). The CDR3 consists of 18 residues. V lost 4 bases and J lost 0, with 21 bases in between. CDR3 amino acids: CASSQTRGAGRSTDTQYF. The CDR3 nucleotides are TGTGCCAGCAGCCAAACACGGGGGGCGGGACGTAGCACAGATACGCAGTATTTT.